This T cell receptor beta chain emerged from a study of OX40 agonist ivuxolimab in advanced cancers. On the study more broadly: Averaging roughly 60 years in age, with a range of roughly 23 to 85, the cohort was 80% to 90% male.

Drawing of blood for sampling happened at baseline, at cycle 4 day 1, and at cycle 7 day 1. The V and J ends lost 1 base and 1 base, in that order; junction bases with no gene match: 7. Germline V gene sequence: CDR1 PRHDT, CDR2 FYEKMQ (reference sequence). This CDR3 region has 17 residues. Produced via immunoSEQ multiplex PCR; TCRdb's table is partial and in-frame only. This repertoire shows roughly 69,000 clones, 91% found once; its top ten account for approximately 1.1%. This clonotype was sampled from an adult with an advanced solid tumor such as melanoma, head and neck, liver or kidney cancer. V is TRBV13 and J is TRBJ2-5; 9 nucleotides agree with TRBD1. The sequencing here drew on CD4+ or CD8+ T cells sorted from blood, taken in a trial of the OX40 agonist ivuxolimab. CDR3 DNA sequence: TGTGCCAGCAGCTTAGAGCAAGGACAGGGGCCCCAAGAGACCCAGTACTTC. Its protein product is CASSLEQGQGPQETQYF.